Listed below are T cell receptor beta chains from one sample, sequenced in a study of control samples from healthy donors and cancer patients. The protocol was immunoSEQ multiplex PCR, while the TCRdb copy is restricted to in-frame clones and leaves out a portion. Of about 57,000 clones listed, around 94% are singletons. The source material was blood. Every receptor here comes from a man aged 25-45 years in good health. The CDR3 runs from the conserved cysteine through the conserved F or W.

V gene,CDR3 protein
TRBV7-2,CASSFSRNTEAFF
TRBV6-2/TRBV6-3,CASSSGFSSYNEQFF
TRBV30,CAWSTDRRGTEAFF
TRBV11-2,CASSFGRGYNTEAFF
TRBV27,CASSLSVAAYEQYF
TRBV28,CASSRYRVSNQPQHF
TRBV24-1,CATSDSTSPWDRTVSTGELFF
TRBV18,CASSPGTGGDFTEAFF
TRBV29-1,CSVDHRDTEAFF
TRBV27,CASSLISQGHNQPQHF
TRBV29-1,CSVDSGGENIQYF
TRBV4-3,CASSQYSLATNRGYNTEAFF
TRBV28,CASSLSSGLIYEQYF
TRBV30,CAWSGGQGMNTEAFF
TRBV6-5,CASKPGQGRNIQYF
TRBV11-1,CASRLKGQGDQETQYF
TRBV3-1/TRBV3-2,CASSHQKNYGYTF
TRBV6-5,CASRPGGGNGNTIYF
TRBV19,CASRTTGIRFTNTEAFF
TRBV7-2,CASSPAPYNEQFF
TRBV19,CASRGAGVASNQPQHF
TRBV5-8,CASSLIGSSYNSPLHF
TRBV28,CASSSTGEGDGYTF
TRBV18,CASSPTGTNEKLFF
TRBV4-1,CASRDDRGPSETQYF
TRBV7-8,CASSLRTSGNTIYF
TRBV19,CATSSGGTDTQYF
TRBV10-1,CASSYYQDRGDTEAFF
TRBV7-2,CASSLAAGGTYEQYF
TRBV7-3,CASSLSLANTDTQYF
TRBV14,CASSPGTGYEQYF
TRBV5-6,CASSLPPNYGYTF
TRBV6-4,CASSVQAYNEQFF
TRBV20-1,CSASVAGDFNEQFF
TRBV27,CASSFLPGGGYEQYF
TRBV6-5,CASVGGSGNQPQHF
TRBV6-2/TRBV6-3,CASSAGRNTEAFF
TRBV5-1,CASSLDHRGYGGYTF
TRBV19,CASSSGRQPQHF
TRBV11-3,CASSLGGIRQYF
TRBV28,CASSRQTGAGGYTF
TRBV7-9,CASRETGGAPDGYTF
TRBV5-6,CASSLDSRLLNEKLFF
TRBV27,CASTGRRGLETQYF
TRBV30,CAWRPGGGPSYEQYF
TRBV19,CASRADGYTF